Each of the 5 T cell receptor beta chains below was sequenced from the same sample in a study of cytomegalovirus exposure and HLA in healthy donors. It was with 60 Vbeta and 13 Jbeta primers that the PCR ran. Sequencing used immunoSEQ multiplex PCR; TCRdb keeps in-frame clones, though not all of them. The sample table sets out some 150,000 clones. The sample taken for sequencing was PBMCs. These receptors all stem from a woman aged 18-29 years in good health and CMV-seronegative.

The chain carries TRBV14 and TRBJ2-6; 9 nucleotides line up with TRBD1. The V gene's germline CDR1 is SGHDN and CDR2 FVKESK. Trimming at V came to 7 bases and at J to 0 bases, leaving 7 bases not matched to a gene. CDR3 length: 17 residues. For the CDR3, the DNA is TGTGCCAGCACCCAGACAGGGGGGAACTCTGGGGCCAACGTCCTGACTTTC. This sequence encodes CASTQTGGNSGANVLTF. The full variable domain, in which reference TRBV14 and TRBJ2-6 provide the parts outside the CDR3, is EAGVTQFPSHSVIEKGQTVTLRCDPISGHDNLYWYRRVMGKEIKFLLHFVKESKQDESGMPNNRFLAERTGGTYSTLKVQPAELEDSGVYFCASTQTGGNSGANVLTFGAGSRLTVL.

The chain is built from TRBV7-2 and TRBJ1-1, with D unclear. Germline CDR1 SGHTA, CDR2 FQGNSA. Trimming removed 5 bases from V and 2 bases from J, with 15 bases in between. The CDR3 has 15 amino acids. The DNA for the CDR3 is TGTGCCAGCAGCACTGCGTCGACTGTAAACACTGAAGCTTTCTTT. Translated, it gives CASSTASTVNTEAFF.

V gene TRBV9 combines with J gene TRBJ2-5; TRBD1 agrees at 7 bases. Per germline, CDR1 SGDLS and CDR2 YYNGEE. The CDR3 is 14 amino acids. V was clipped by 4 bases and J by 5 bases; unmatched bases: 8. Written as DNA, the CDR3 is TGTGCCAGCAGCTCCCAGGGGGTGGGGGAGACCCAGTACTTC. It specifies CASSSQGVGETQYF.

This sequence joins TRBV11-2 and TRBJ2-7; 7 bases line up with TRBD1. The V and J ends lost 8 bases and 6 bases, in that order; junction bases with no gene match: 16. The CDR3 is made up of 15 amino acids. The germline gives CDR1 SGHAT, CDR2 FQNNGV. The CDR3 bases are TGTGCCAGCGGGGCCATCAGACAGGGACGACCCGAGCAGTACTTC. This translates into CASGAIRQGRPEQYF.

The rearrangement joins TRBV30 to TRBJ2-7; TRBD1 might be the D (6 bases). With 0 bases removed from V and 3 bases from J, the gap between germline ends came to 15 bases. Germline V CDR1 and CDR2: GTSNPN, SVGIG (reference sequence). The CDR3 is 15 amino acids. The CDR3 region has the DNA TGTGCCTGGAGTGTTGAAGGATCAGGGGACTACGAGCAGTACTTC. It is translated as CAWSVEGSGDYEQYF.